These 20 T cell receptor beta chains share one sample of origin, sequenced in a study of blood T cell repertoires in COVID-19. Generated by immunoSEQ multiplex PCR, the TCRdb table keeps only in-frame clones and is missing some. The sample contains 320,000 or so clones, 85% of which appear only once. Sequenced: PBMCs or T cells enriched from blood (not recorded which). Every receptor here comes from a woman in her 30s who had been exposed to COVID-19.

V and J are TRBV7-8 and TRBJ1-2, with D unresolved. Germline V lookup: CDR1 SGHVS, CDR2 FQNEAQ. This CDR3 is 14 amino acids long. V was clipped by 5 bases and J by 4 bases, with 14 bases between them. CDR3 bases: TGTGCCAGCAGCCCCACCGGGTCCCTCTATGGCTACACCTTC. Translating it yields CASSPTGSLYGYTF. Combining the CDR3 with reference TRBV7-8 and TRBJ1-2 gives the whole variable domain GAGVSQSPRYKVAKRGQDVALRCDPISGHVSLFWYQQALGQGPEFLTYFQNEAQLDKSGLPSDRFFAERPEGSVSTLKIQRTQQEDSAVYLCASSPTGSLYGYTFGSGTRLTVV.

The DNA for the CDR3 is TGTGTCGCTAGCGGGGGGCCGACCTCCTACGAGCAGTACTTC. Protein product: CVASGGPTSYEQYF. This chain connects TRBV30 to TRBJ2-7, with TRBD2 matching 11 bases. This CDR3 comprises 14 residues. Germline V gives CDR1 GTSNPN, CDR2 SVGIG (reference sequence).

This chain joins TRBV12-5 and TRBJ1-2; the D is unclear. Trimming cost V 0 bases and J 6 bases, with 8 bases left between them. This CDR3 comprises 13 residues. Germline V CDR1 and CDR2: LGHNT, FRNRAP. In nucleotides, the CDR3 is TGTGCTAGTGGTTTGGTAAGGAGCCATGGCTACACCTTC. Amino acid sequence: CASGLVRSHGYTF.

The CDR3 DNA reads TGTGCCAGCAGTGAGAATCAGCCCCAGCATTTT. Translated, it gives CASSENQPQHF. The J gene is TRBJ1-5, the V gene TRBV28, with D unclear. Trimming took 5 bases from V and 4 from J, leaving 3 bases between them. Germline CDR1 and CDR2: MDHEN and SYDVKM. The CDR3 is 11 amino acids.

The V call is TRBV13, the J call TRBJ1-2; TRBD1 aligns across 7 bases. V lost 5 bases to trimming and J lost 4 bases; unmatched junction nucleotides: 4. CDR3 length: 13 residues. Germline CDR1 reads PRHDT; CDR2 reads FYEKMQ (reference sequence). CDR3: CASSQAGGYGYTF. The CDR3 nucleotides read TGTGCCAGCAGCCAGGCAGGGGGCTATGGCTACACCTTC.

This clone occurred once. In nucleotides, the CDR3 is TGCGCCAGCAGCAAAGGGACTCTCTATAATTCACCCCTCCACTTT. Translation: CASSKGTLYNSPLHF. This sequence joins TRBV4-3 and TRBJ1-6, with D perhaps TRBD1 (5 bases). Germline CDR1 reads LGHNA; CDR2 reads YSLEER. The CDR3 runs 15 residues. V gave up 5 bases and J gave up 3 bases, with 11 bases separating them.

V is TRBV28 and J is TRBJ2-6, with TRBD1 matching 8 bases. This CDR3 is 18 amino acids long. Germline V lookup: CDR1 MDHEN, CDR2 SYDVKM. The trim removed 4 bases at V and 0 bases at J, leaving 8 bases unmatched. The DNA for the CDR3 is TGTGCCAGCAGTTCCATTACAGGGGGAATCTCTGGGGCCAACGTCCTGACTTTC. This encodes CASSSITGGISGANVLTF.

In nucleotides, the CDR3 is TGTGCCAGCAGCTTATTTACCCCAGACAGGGATCGTGAGCAGTACTTC. Translating gives CASSLFTPDRDREQYF. The chain uses TRBV7-8 and TRBJ2-7; 7 bases fit TRBD1. The junction had 14 bases not matched to a gene; V was cut back by 2 bases and J by 7 bases. This CDR3 spans 16 amino acids. From germline, CDR1 is SGHVS and CDR2 FQNEAQ. The entire variable domain, with the rest obtained from reference TRBV7-8 and TRBJ2-7, is as follows: GAGVSQSPRYKVAKRGQDVALRCDPISGHVSLFWYQQALGQGPEFLTYFQNEAQLDKSGLPSDRFFAERPEGSVSTLKIQRTQQEDSAVYLCASSLFTPDRDREQYFGPGTRLTVT.

J is TRBJ2-7 and V is TRBV7-8; 10 nucleotides match TRBD2. This CDR3 comprises 14 residues. V gave up 5 bases and J gave up 7 bases; unmatched junction bases: 8. Germline CDR1 is SGHVS and CDR2 is FQNEAQ. This chain's CDR3 is CASSPGAGGLEQYF. In DNA, the CDR3 is TGTGCCAGCAGCCCCGGAGCGGGGGGGCTTGAGCAGTACTTC.

V usage is TRBV10-1 and J usage is TRBJ1-6; no reliable D call. Per germline, CDR1 WNHNN and CDR2 SYGVQD (reference sequence). Trimming cost V 5 bases and J 5 bases, with 10 bases left between them. There are 14 residues in the CDR3. The CDR3 spells CASSSRGDNSPLHF. CDR3 DNA sequence: TGCGCCAGCAGTTCCCGCGGGGATAATTCACCCCTCCACTTT.

The rearrangement joins TRBV30 to TRBJ1-2; TRBD1 agrees at 7 bases. The length of the CDR3 is 15 residues. Unmatched junction bases numbered 7, after V lost 3 bases and J lost 0 bases. Germline V gives CDR1 GTSNPN, CDR2 SVGIG (reference sequence). The CDR3: CAWRFTGVTNYGYTF. The CDR3 DNA sequence: TGTGCCTGGAGGTTCACAGGGGTGACTAACTATGGCTACACCTTC.

The chain joins TRBV10-3 to TRBJ1-1; 7 nucleotides align to TRBD1. This CDR3 has 13 amino acids. V dropped 10 bases and J dropped 3; count of bases not matched to a gene: 8. The germline V gene has CDR1 ENHRY and CDR2 SYGVKD. The CDR3 sequence: CASHRGPDTEAFF. The CDR3 DNA reads TGTGCCAGCCACAGGGGCCCGGACACTGAAGCTTTCTTT.

V gene TRBV5-6 combines with J gene TRBJ2-5, with D maybe TRBD1 (5 bases). There are 12 residues in the CDR3. Germline CDR1 reads SGHDT; CDR2 reads YYEEEE. Trimming cost V 3 bases and J 4 bases, with 7 bases left between them. CDR3 region: CASSSRGETQYF. CDR3 in DNA: TGTGCCAGCAGCTCAAGGGGAGAGACCCAGTACTTC.

The chain employs TRBV29-1 and TRBJ2-7; 13 bases line up with TRBD2. V gave up 1 base and J gave up 4 bases; unmatched junction bases: 1. From germline, CDR1 is SQVTM and CDR2 ANQGSEA. This CDR3 is 14 amino acids long. As DNA, the CDR3 is TGCAGCGTTGAAGGGACTAGCGGGGGTTACGAGCAGTACTTC. This sequence encodes CSVEGTSGGYEQYF.

V gene TRBV19 combines with J gene TRBJ1-3; the D is unclear. V lost 3 bases, J lost 2 bases, and 11 bases lay in between. CDR1 LNHDA and CDR2 SQIVND come from the germline V gene (reference sequence). The CDR3 is 15 residues long. This chain's CDR3 is CASSMGRGPGNTIYF. DNA of the CDR3: TGTGCCAGTAGTATGGGGAGAGGACCTGGAAACACCATATATTTT.

This chain uses TRBV28 with TRBJ1-6; the match to TRBD1 covers 9 bases. Germline assignment: CDR1 MDHEN and CDR2 SYDVKM. The CDR3 is made up of 13 amino acids. The trim removed 10 bases at V and 7 bases at J, leaving 5 bases unmatched. The CDR3 sequence is CATLGTGNSPLHF. The CDR3 region has the DNA TGTGCCACCTTGGGGACAGGGAATTCACCCCTCCACTTT.

The CDR3 loop is CASSQDGRVSNQPQHF. CDR3 DNA: TGTGCCAGCAGCCAAGATGGCAGGGTTAGCAATCAGCCCCAGCATTTT. This rearrangement joins TRBV4-2 to TRBJ1-5, with a tentative D call TRBD1 (5 bases). This CDR3 contains 16 residues. Germline lookup yields CDR1 LGHNA and CDR2 YNFKEQ. V gave up 0 bases and J gave up 0 bases, with 9 bases separating them.

The V and J genes are TRBV14 and TRBJ2-1; D is perhaps TRBD2 (5 bases). Germline assignment: CDR1 SGHDN and CDR2 FVKESK. V was trimmed by 6 bases and J by 4 bases, leaving 10 bases between them. This CDR3 contains 13 residues. CDR3 sequence reads: CASSRPGYNEQFF. The CDR3 region has the DNA TGTGCCAGCAGTCGCCCGGGATACAATGAGCAGTTCTTC.

The chain carries TRBV6-5 and TRBJ2-3, with 7 bases identical to TRBD1. The V gene end was trimmed by 6 bases and the J gene end by 6 bases; junction bases not matched to a gene: 12. CDR3 length: 15 amino acids. Per germline, CDR1 MNHEY and CDR2 SVGAGI. The CDR3, as DNA: TGTGCCAGCAGACAAACAGGGGTTTCCGGGGATACGCAGTATTTT. This encodes CASRQTGVSGDTQYF.

The CDR3 bases are TGTGCCAGCAGGGCACTCGGGTCTTCGGCCTCCTATAATTCACCCCTCCACTTT. It encodes CASRALGSSASYNSPLHF. The chain couples TRBV28 to TRBJ1-6; no clear D gene. The CDR3 is made up of 18 amino acids. Trimming stripped 6 bases from V and 0 bases from J, with 18 bases between. Per germline, CDR1 MDHEN and CDR2 SYDVKM.